Below, 13 T cell receptor beta chains from the same sample are listed, as sequenced in a study of CD4 and CD8 cells across lung adenocarcinoma regions. MiXCR, applied by TCRdb to the PCR reads, yields one record per CDR3 protein. The sample records fewer than 30,000 distinct CDR3 sequences, around 56% being singletons. The sequenced material came from CD8+ T cells from the center of a lung tumor. Source of these receptors: a male donor with lung adenocarcinoma. The CD4 and CD8 labels of this study may be unreliable.

V and J are TRBV7-9 and TRBJ2-5; 7 bases map to TRBD1. J lost 2 bases, V lost 2 bases, and 11 bases had no gene match. This CDR3 comprises 17 residues. Germline values: CDR1 SEHNR, CDR2 FQNEAQ (reference sequence). The CDR3 loop reads CASSLSPLAGGQETQYF. The DNA for the CDR3 is TGTGCCAGCAGCTTATCCCCCTTGGCAGGGGGACAAGAGACCCAGTACTTC.

This clonotype was counted once. At one of its ends the junction is not consistent with the germline gene, which may arise from a read error. V usage is TRBV10-1 and J usage is TRBJ2-3; a possible D gene is TRBD2 (7 bases). CDR3 size: 15 residues. CDR1 is WNHNN and CDR2 is SYGVQD in the germline V gene (reference sequence). The chain's CDR3 is CAAGDGGRGPDTQYF. CDR3 DNA: TGCGCCGCGGGGGACGGGGGCCGGGGCCCAGATACCCAGTATTTC.

The V and J genes are TRBV9 and TRBJ2-1; TRBD2 aligns across 11 bases. The junction had 2 bases not matched to a gene; V was cut back by 3 bases and J by 3 bases. CDR3 length: 15 residues. Germline V CDR1 and CDR2: SGDLS, YYNGEE. Here the CDR3 DNA reads TGTGCCAGCAGCGGTAGCGGGAGGGACTACAATGAGCAGTTCTTC. The encoded protein is CASSGSGRDYNEQFF.

This clonotype was observed at least ten times. The CDR3 protein is CASLKGAEWTSGRARDEQFF. In DNA form, the CDR3 reads TGTGCCAGCCTAAAGGGGGCAGAATGGACTAGCGGGAGGGCCAGGGATGAGCAGTTCTTC. The chain joins TRBV25-1 to TRBJ2-1; 15 bases are a match to TRBD2. CDR1 is MGHDK, CDR2 SYGVNS, per germline. The CDR3 totals 20 residues. The junction had 22 bases not matched to a gene; V was cut back by 8 bases and J by 8 bases.

This sequence joins TRBV5-1 and TRBJ2-3; 8 bases are shared with TRBD2. There are 16 residues in the CDR3. Germline values: CDR1 SGHRS, CDR2 YFSETQ. Trimming took 2 bases from V and 0 from J; bases not matched to a gene: 5. The CDR3 DNA reads TGCGCCAGCAGCTTAACTAGCGGCTTGAGCACAGATACGCAGTATTTT. This translates into CASSLTSGLSTDTQYF.

This chain uses TRBV6-1 with TRBJ1-5, with 7 bases lining up with TRBD1. The V gene's germline CDR1 is MNHNS and CDR2 SASEGT. The J segment lost 5 bases and the V segment lost 7 bases, leaving 8 bases of the junction unmatched. The CDR3 has 14 residues. The CDR3 bases are TGTGCCAGCACCTCGGGACAGAGCGATCAGCCCCAGCATTTT. Its translation: CASTSGQSDQPQHF.

This clonotype was observed a few times. The gene calls are TRBV9 and TRBJ2-3; D gene uncertain. CDR3 length: 16 residues. Trimming shortened V by 0 bases and J by 2 bases, and 13 bases separated the two germline ends. Germline V gene sequence: CDR1 SGDLS, CDR2 YYNGEE. CDR3 residues: CASSVVGVGLTDTQYF. The DNA for the CDR3 is TGTGCCAGCAGCGTAGTAGGTGTCGGCCTCACAGATACGCAGTATTTT.

This clonotype was observed a handful of times. The V and J genes are TRBV11-2 and TRBJ2-3; TRBD2 matches at 8 bases. The length of the CDR3 is 15 residues. Unmatched junction bases numbered 1, after V lost 1 base and J lost 1 base. The germline CDR1 and CDR2 sequences are SGHAT and FQNNGV. The CDR3 DNA reads TGTGCCAGCAGCTTAGCACTAGCGGGCACAGATACGCAGTATTTT. It specifies CASSLALAGTDTQYF.

Note on this clonotype: The junction differs from germline at one of its ends, possibly a read error. This chain uses TRBV27 with TRBJ2-2; possibly TRBD1 or TRBD2 for D (7 bases each). The CDR3 length is 15 residues. Germline assignment: CDR1 MNHEY and CDR2 SMNVEV (reference sequence). The CDR3: CASKGEGVYTGELYF. CDR3 DNA: TGTGCCAGCAAGGGGGAGGGTGTATATACAGGGGAGCTGTATTTT.

This clonotype showed up just a few times. The chain combines TRBV30 with TRBJ1-2, with D perhaps matching TRBD1 (6 bases). Germline-derived CDR1 and CDR2 are GTSNPN and SVGIG (reference sequence). V dropped 2 bases and J dropped 4 bases, with 20 bases sitting between them. This CDR3 is 16 amino acids long. The CDR3 DNA is TGTGCCTGGAGTCCCTACCTGAGCGGGACAACCTATGGCTACACCTTC. Amino acids: CAWSPYLSGTTYGYTF. Using reference TRBV30 and TRBJ1-2 for the parts outside the CDR3, the full variable domain is SQTIHQWPATLVQPVGSPLSLECTVEGTSNPNLYWYRQAAGRGLQLLFYSVGIGQISSEVPQNLSASRPQDRQFILSSKKLLLSDSGFYLCAWSPYLSGTTYGYTFGSGTRLTVV.

In this sample, this clonotype turned up a few times. The chain combines TRBV6-1 with TRBJ2-3; D might be TRBD2 (7 bases). This CDR3 has 16 amino acids. Germline CDR1 reads MNHNS; CDR2 reads SASEGT. Trimming removed 8 bases at V and 6 bases at J, with 24 bases between. The CDR3 spells CASGGAGGGVGDTQYF. CDR3 coding DNA: TGTGCCAGCGGGGGGGCCGGGGGCGGGGTTGGGGATACGCAGTATTTT.

This clonotype was recorded many times. V and J are TRBV5-1 and TRBJ2-1, with TRBD1 matching over 8 bases. This CDR3 has 12 residues. The J segment lost 9 bases and the V segment lost 5 bases, leaving 4 bases of the junction unmatched. The V gene's germline CDR1 is SGHRS and CDR2 YFSETQ. In DNA, the CDR3 is TGCGCCAGCAGACCGGACAGGGCTGAGCAGTTCTTC. It yields the protein CASRPDRAEQFF.

This clonotype has a count of ten or more. The chain links TRBV28 to TRBJ2-1, with TRBD2 matching over 12 bases. Per germline, CDR1 MDHEN and CDR2 SYDVKM. This CDR3 contains 15 residues. The J segment lost 5 bases and the V segment lost 6 bases, leaving 5 bases of the junction unmatched. The CDR3 DNA reads TGTGCCAGCAGCCAATGGACTAGCGGGAACAATGAGCAGTTCTTC. Translating gives CASSQWTSGNNEQFF.